This T cell receptor (beta chain) was recorded in a study of shared clonotypes between healthy human individuals. Germline-derived CDR1 and CDR2 are SEHNR and FQNEAQ (reference sequence). The CDR3 covers 19 residues. The V gene end was trimmed by 5 bases and the J gene end by 0 bases; junction bases not matched to a gene: 12. The naive CD8 population came from CD45RO-negative cells selected for CCR7, without terminally differentiated effector memory CD45RA+ cells. TCRdb's copy holds only in-frame clones and misses some; the assay was immunoSEQ multiplex PCR. The repertoire holds fewer than 850,000 clones, with 90% to 97% as singletons.

Sequenced sample: naive CD8+ T cells sorted from blood. The sequence derives from a man aged 30-40 years in good health. The gene calls are TRBV7-9 and TRBJ1-4; 10 nucleotides agree with TRBD1. The CDR3 DNA sequence: TGTGCCAGCAGCATCCGGACAGGGGGGCCGAATGCAACTAATGAAAAACTGTTTTTT. It is translated as CASSIRTGGPNATNEKLFF.